This T cell receptor beta chain was sequenced for a study of blood T cells in healthy people across ages. Study-wide results and caveats: Fewer expanded clones and more diversity marked long-lived versus aged donors. Observed TCR beta diversity per million T cells went down as age went up. This fall followed a roughly linear course with age. It was held that diversity estimates obtained from one million T cells represented underestimates.

Trimming at V came to 3 bases and at J to 3 bases, leaving 6 bases not matched to a gene. Germline-derived CDR1 and CDR2 are SGHNT and YENEEA. The CDR3 is 15 amino acids. Concerning this clonotype itself: Its target is unknown.

A second PCR of roughly 7 to 11 cycles used a sample-barcoded 5' primer and a J-beta primer mix. TCRdb fed the 5' RACE reads into MiXCR, producing one record per CDR3 protein. The sample consists of around 700,000 distinct CDR3 sequences, 20% to 30% of them appearing once. The sample was also linked to a second study, of T cells of mothers and their children. As reported in that work: The whole RNA yield was converted to cDNA, around 1.5 ug per 15 ul.

This receptor was identified in a boy younger than 18 in good health. This chain joins TRBV11-3 and TRBJ2-5, with TRBD1 identical over 8 bases. The sequencing sample was made of blood. In nucleotides, the CDR3 is TGTGCCAGCAGCTTCTACCCGACAGGGGAAGAGACCCAGTACTTC. As protein: CASSFYPTGEETQYF.